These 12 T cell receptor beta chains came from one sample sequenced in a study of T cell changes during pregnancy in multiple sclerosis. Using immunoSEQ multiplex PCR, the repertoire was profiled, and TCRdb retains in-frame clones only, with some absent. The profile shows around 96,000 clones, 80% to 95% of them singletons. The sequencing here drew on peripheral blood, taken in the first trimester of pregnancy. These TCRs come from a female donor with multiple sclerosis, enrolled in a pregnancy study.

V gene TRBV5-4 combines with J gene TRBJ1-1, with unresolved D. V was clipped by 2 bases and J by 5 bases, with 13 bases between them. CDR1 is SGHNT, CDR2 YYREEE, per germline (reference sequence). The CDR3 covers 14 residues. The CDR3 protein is CASSFRSPDTEAFF. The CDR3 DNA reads TGTGCCAGCAGCTTCAGGTCCCCCGATACTGAAGCTTTCTTT. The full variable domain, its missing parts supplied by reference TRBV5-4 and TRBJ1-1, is ETGVTQSPTHLIKTRGQQVTLRCSSQSGHNTVSWYQQALGQGPQFIFQYYREEENGRGNFPPRFSGLQFPNYSSELNVNALELDDSALYLCASSFRSPDTEAFFGQGTRLTVV.

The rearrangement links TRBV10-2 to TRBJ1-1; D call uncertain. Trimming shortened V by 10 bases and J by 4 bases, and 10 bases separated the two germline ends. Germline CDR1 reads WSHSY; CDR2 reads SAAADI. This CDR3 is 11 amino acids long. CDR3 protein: CAIGRGTEAFF. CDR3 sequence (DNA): TGCGCCATCGGGCGGGGCACTGAAGCTTTCTTT.

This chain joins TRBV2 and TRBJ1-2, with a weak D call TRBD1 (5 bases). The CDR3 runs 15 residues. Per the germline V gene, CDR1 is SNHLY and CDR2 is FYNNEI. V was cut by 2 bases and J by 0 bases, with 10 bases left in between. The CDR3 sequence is CASSEFPGSNYGYTF. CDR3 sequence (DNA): TGTGCCAGCAGTGAATTCCCAGGGTCTAACTATGGCTACACCTTC.

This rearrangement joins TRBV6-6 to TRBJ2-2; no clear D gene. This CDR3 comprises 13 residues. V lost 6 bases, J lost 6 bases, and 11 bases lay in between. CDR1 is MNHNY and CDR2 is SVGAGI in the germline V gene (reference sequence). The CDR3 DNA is TGTGCCAGCAGGCCTACAGAGTCCGGGGAGCTGTTTTTT. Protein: CASRPTESGELFF.

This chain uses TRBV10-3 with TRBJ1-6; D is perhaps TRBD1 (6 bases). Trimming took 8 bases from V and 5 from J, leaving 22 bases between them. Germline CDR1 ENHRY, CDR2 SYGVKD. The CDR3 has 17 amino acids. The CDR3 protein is CAIQGSGGRRDNSPLHF. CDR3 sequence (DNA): TGTGCCATCCAGGGGTCGGGGGGGCGCCGAGATAATTCACCCCTCCACTTT.

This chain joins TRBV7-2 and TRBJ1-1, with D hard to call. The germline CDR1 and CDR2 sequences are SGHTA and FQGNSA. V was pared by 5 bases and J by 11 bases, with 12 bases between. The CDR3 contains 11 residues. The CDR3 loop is CASSPSGIAFF. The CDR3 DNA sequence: TGTGCCAGCAGCCCCTCGGGGATCGCTTTCTTT.

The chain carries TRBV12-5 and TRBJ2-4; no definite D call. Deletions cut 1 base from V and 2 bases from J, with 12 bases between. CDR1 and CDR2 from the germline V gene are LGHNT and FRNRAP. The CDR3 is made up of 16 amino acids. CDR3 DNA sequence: TGTGCTAGTGGTTTGGCGGTAGGAGAGTCCAAAAACATTCAGTACTTC. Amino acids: CASGLAVGESKNIQYF.

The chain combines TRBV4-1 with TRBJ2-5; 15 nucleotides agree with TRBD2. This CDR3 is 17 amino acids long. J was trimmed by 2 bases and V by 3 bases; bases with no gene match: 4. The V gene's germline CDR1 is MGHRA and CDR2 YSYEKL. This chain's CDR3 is CASSQAGLAGGQETQYF. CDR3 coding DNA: TGCGCCAGCAGCCAGGCCGGACTAGCGGGGGGGCAAGAGACCCAGTACTTC.

The CDR3 sequence is CASIGTAYSNQPQHF. The DNA of the CDR3 is TGTGCCAGCATCGGGACAGCGTATAGCAATCAGCCCCAGCATTTT. The chain links TRBV7-6 to TRBJ1-5; 7 bases agree with TRBD1. The V gene's germline CDR1 is SGHVS and CDR2 FNYEAQ. The CDR3 is 15 residues long. The V and J ends lost 7 bases and 0 bases, in that order; junction bases with no gene match: 6.

CDR3 in amino acids: CASGGGRSDEQYF. The DNA for the CDR3 is TGTGCCAGTGGAGGAGGCCGTTCGGACGAGCAGTACTTC. The chain employs TRBV19 and TRBJ2-7, with D tentatively TRBD2 (5 bases). V lost 8 bases, J lost 5 bases, and 16 bases lay in between. There are 13 residues in the CDR3. The germline gives CDR1 LNHDA, CDR2 SQIVND (reference sequence).

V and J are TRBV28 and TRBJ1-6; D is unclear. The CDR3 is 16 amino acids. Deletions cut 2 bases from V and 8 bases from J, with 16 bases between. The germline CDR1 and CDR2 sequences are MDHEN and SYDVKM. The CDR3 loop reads CASSLGLLLKDSPLHF. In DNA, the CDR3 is TGTGCCAGCAGTTTAGGACTGTTGCTGAAGGATTCACCCCTCCACTTT.

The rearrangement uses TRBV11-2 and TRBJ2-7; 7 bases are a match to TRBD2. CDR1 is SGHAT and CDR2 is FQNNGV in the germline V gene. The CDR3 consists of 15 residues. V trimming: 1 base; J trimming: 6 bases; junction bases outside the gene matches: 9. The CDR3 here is CASSLGGGNSAEQYF. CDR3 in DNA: TGTGCCAGCAGCTTAGGGGGGGGGAACAGCGCCGAGCAGTACTTC.